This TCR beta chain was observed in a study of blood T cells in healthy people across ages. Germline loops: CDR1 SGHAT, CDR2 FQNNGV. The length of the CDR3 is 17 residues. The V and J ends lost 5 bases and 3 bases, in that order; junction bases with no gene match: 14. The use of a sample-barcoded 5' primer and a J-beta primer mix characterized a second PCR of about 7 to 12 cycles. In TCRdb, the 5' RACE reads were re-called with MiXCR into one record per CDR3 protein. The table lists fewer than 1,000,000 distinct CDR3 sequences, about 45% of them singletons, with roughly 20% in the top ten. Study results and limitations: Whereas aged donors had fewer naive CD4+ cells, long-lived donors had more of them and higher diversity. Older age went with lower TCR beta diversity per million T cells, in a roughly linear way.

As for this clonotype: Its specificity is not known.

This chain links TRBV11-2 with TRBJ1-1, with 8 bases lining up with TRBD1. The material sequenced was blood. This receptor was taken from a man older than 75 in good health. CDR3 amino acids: CASSLGASGQGDTEAFF. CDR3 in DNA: TGTGCCAGCAGCCTAGGGGCGTCCGGACAGGGTGACACTGAAGCTTTCTTT.